This is a list of T cell receptor beta chains from one sample in a study of cytotoxic CD8 clonotypes in ibrutinib-treated CLL. The assay was immunoSEQ multiplex PCR, and TCRdb's table has in-frame clones only and misses some. The sample has about 120,000 clones, 50% to 65% seen once. The sequencing here drew on PBMCs, taken after 24 months of ibrutinib treatment. The receptors were sampled from a human donor with chronic lymphocytic leukemia. Each CDR3 is given with its conserved first and last residue. D genes are given only for firm matches. Size values are once, few and many counts, or a class for expanded clones, and some rows have none.

J gene,D gene,V gene,clone size,CDR3 protein,CDR3 DNA
TRBJ1-1,NA,TRBV6-5,NA,CASSPSQTVNTEAFF,TGTGCCAGCAGTCCCTCTCAGACAGTGAACACTGAAGCTTTCTTT
TRBJ2-2,TRBD1,TRBV7-8,NA,CASSLLTQTGRTGELFF,TGTGCCAGCAGCTTGTTAACCCAGACAGGGCGGACCGGGGAGCTGTTTTTT
TRBJ2-5,TRBD2,TRBV7-7,NA,CASSISGGSTGTQYF,TGTGCTAGCAGCATTAGCGGGGGCTCTACTGGGACCCAGTACTTC
TRBJ2-3,NA,TRBV4-2,NA,CASSQRLETDTQYF,TGTGCCAGCAGCCAGAGACTAGAGACAGATACGCAGTATTTT
TRBJ2-5,NA,TRBV27,few,CASSLRGWETQYF,TGTGCCAGCAGTTTACGGGGTTGGGAGACCCAGTACTTC
TRBJ1-1,NA,TRBV7-2,few,CASRYEGLGTEAFF,TGTGCCAGCAGGTACGAGGGTCTAGGCACTGAAGCTTTCTTT
TRBJ1-1,NA,TRBV12-5,NA,CASALSDNTEAFF,TGTGCTAGTGCTTTGTCCGACAACACTGAAGCTTTCTTT
TRBJ2-5,NA,TRBV29-1,NA,CSVAGAARETQYF,TGCAGCGTTGCTGGGGCGGCGCGAGAGACCCAGTACTTC
TRBJ2-2,NA,TRBV18,NA,CASSPTGAGTPGELFF,TGTGCCAGCTCCCCGACGGGGGCAGGAACCCCCGGGGAGCTGTTTTTT
TRBJ2-6,NA,TRBV30,NA,CAWVGNGANVLTF,TGTGCCTGGGTGGGCAACGGGGCCAACGTCCTGACTTTC
TRBJ2-1,NA,TRBV2,NA,CASSEFRGAVPDSSEQFF,TGTGCCAGCAGTGAATTTCGGGGGGCGGTCCCCGATTCCAGTGAGCAGTTCTTC
TRBJ1-5,TRBD1,TRBV12-5,NA,CASGLLRTGGFVSNQPQHF,TGTGCTAGTGGTTTGCTTAGGACAGGGGGCTTCGTGAGCAATCAGCCCCAGCATTTT
TRBJ2-3,NA,TRBV2,NA,CASSPPRGSSSTDTQYF,TGTGCCAGCAGTCCACCCCGAGGTAGCTCAAGCACAGATACGCAGTATTTT
TRBJ2-7,NA,TRBV4-2,few,CASSQDTPGDLTYEQYF,TGTGCCAGCAGCCAAGATACGCCAGGGGACCTTACCTACGAGCAGTACTTC
TRBJ2-7,NA,TRBV25-1,NA,CASSELQESSYEQYF,TGTGCCAGCAGTGAATTACAGGAGAGCTCCTACGAGCAGTACTTC
TRBJ1-6,NA,TRBV13,few,CASSLSGNSPLHF,TGTGCCAGCAGCTTGTCAGGGAACTCACCCCTCCACTTT
TRBJ2-3,TRBD2,TRBV5-1,NA,CASSLFLAGTTDTQYF,TGCGCCAGCAGCTTGTTCTTAGCGGGGACCACAGATACGCAGTATTTT
TRBJ1-2,NA,TRBV6-5,many,CASSSATGGDGYTF,TGTGCCAGCAGTTCCGCCACGGGGGGCGACGGCTACACCTTC